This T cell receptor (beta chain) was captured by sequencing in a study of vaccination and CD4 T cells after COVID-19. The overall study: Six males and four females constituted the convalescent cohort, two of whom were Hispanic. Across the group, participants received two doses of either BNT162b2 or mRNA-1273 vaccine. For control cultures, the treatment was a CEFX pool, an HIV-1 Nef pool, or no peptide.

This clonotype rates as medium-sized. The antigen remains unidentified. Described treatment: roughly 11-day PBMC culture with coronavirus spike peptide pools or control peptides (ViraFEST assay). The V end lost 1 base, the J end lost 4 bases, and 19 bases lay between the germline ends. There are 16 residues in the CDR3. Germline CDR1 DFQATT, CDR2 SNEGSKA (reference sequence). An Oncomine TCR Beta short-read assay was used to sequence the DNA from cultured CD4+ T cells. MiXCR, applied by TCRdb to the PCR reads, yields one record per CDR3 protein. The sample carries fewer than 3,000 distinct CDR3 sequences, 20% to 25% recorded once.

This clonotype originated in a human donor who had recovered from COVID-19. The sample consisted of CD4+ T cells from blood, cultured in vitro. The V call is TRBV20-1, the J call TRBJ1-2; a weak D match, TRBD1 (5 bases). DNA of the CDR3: TGCAGTGCTAGAGTAGTAGGGGCCCTCGATGGCTATGGCTACACCTTC. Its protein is CSARVVGALDGYGYTF.